The 7 T cell receptor beta chains below all came from one sample that was sequenced in a study of OX40 agonist ivuxolimab in advanced cancers. Profiled with immunoSEQ multiplex PCR; TCRdb holds only in-frame clones, not every one. The data contain tens of thousands of clones, more than 85% of them seen just once; the ten biggest clones take up approximately 0.99%. The material was CD4+ or CD8+ T cells sorted from blood, obtained in a trial of the OX40 agonist ivuxolimab. The receptors were sampled from an adult with an advanced solid tumor such as melanoma, head and neck, liver or kidney cancer.

The rearrangement uses TRBV7-9 and TRBJ2-7; TRBD1 agrees at 8 bases. V trimming: 5 bases; J trimming: 2 bases; junction bases outside the gene matches: 11. Germline lookup yields CDR1 SEHNR and CDR2 FQNEAQ (reference sequence). This CDR3 is built from 16 residues. CDR3 protein: CASSPQIGTGTYEQYF. The DNA for the CDR3 is TGTGCCAGCAGCCCCCAGATCGGGACAGGTACCTACGAGCAGTACTTC.

The chain is built from TRBV18 and TRBJ2-3; the D is unclear. The CDR3 spans 14 residues. With 0 bases removed from V and 0 bases from J, the gap between germline ends came to 4 bases. Per the germline V gene, CDR1 is KGHSH and CDR2 is LQKENI. The CDR3, as DNA: TGTGCCAGCTCACCACCCCCTAGCACAGATACGCAGTATTTT. Amino acids: CASSPPPSTDTQYF.

The chain employs TRBV7-2 and TRBJ1-1, with 7 bases fitting TRBD1. The V gene's germline CDR1 is SGHTA and CDR2 FQGNSA. Trimming removed 5 bases from V and 4 bases from J; junction bases left unmatched: 7. The CDR3 totals 14 residues. CDR3 nucleotide sequence: TGTGCCAGCAGCCTAGGATCAGGGGGCACTGAAGCTTTCTTT. Protein product: CASSLGSGGTEAFF. Complete variable domain (other parts from reference TRBV7-2 and TRBJ1-1): GAGVSQSPSNKVTEKGKDVELRCDPISGHTALYWYRQSLGQGLEFLIYFQGNSAPDKSGLPSDRFSAERTGGSVSTLTIQRTQQEDSAVYLCASSLGSGGTEAFFGQGTRLTVV.

The chain couples TRBV7-9 to TRBJ1-1, with 9 bases lining up with TRBD1. Trimming cost V 5 bases and J 5 bases; bases outside gene matches: 9. CDR1 SEHNR and CDR2 FQNEAQ come from the germline V gene (reference sequence). The CDR3 loop spans 15 amino acids. CDR3 protein: CASSPRGQGRTEAFF. Here the CDR3 DNA reads TGTGCCAGCAGCCCCCGGGGACAGGGAAGAACTGAAGCTTTCTTT.

The chain recombines TRBV15 with TRBJ1-3; 10 bases fit TRBD1. The CDR3 length is 16 residues. CDR1 is LNHNV and CDR2 is YYDKDF in the germline V gene (reference sequence). The ends lost 0 bases at V and 2 bases at J; junction bases unmatched: 1. The CDR3 region is CATSREGTGAGNTIYF. DNA of the CDR3: TGTGCCACCAGCAGAGAAGGGACAGGGGCTGGAAACACCATATATTTT.

The chain is built from TRBV5-1 and TRBJ2-3; D tentatively reads TRBD1 or TRBD2 (5 bases each). The V end lost 1 base, the J end lost 2 bases, and 14 bases lay between the germline ends. CDR3 size: 16 residues. Per the germline V gene, CDR1 is SGHRS and CDR2 is YFSETQ. CDR3 sequence reads: CASSLWGPRNTDTQYF. In DNA form, the CDR3 reads TGCGCCAGCAGCTTGTGGGGACCTCGTAACACAGATACGCAGTATTTT.

This sequence joins TRBV30 and TRBJ2-2; D call uncertain. Germline values: CDR1 GTSNPN, CDR2 SVGIG (reference sequence). V shed 3 bases and J shed 4 bases, with 12 bases lying between them. The CDR3 runs 14 residues. CDR3 protein: CAWSMTPVTGELFF. Here the CDR3 DNA reads TGTGCCTGGAGCATGACCCCGGTCACCGGGGAGCTGTTTTTT.